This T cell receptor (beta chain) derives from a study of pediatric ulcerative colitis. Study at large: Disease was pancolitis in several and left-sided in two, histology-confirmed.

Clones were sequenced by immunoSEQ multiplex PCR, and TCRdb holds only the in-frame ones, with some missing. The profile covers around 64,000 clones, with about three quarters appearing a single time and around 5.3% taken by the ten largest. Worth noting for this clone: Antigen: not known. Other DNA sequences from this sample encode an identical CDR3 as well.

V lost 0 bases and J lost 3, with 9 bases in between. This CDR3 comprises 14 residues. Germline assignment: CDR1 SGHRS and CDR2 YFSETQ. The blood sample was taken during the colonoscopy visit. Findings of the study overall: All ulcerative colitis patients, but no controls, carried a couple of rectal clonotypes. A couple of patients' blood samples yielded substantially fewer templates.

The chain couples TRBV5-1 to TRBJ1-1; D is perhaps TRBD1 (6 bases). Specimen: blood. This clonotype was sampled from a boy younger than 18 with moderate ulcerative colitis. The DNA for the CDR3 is TGCGCCAGCAGCTTGGCGGGGGGCTACACTGAAGCTTTCTTT. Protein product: CASSLAGGYTEAFF.